This TCR beta chain was captured by sequencing in a study of glioma-infiltrating T cells after dendritic cell vaccination. For the study at large: Autologous tumor lysate was loaded overnight onto monocyte-derived dendritic cells grown about seven days with IL-4 and GM-CSF. At biweekly intervals, patients got three intradermal dendritic cell vaccine injections.

The data were produced by immunoSEQ multiplex PCR, yet TCRdb's version contains in-frame clones alone and is incomplete. The repertoire holds about 87,000 clones, with roughly 87% as singletons. The CDR3 loop spans 14 amino acids. Germline CDR1 reads SGDLS; CDR2 reads YYNGEE. Trimming left V 4 bases short and J 3 bases short, with 14 bases between. Time point of the sample: after dendritic cell vaccination, including at tumor progression/relapse. Patients had residual fresh-frozen tumor tissue and more than two years of survival data. This TCR derives from a human donor with glioblastoma. The chain is built from TRBV9 and TRBJ2-7, with TRBD1 as a possible D gene (5 bases). This specimen was blood, taken after dendritic cell vaccination. The CDR3 sequence is CASSPEGQGYEQYF. CDR3 bases: TGTGCCAGCAGCCCCGAAGGGCAGGGCTACGAGCAGTACTTC.